These T cell receptor beta chains were read from a single sample in a study of blood T cell repertoires in COVID-19. TCRdb keeps only in-frame clones here, not all; method: immunoSEQ multiplex PCR. This table holds roughly 250,000 clones, approximately 92% found once. Sequencing used peripheral blood. These receptors originate from a person under 30 with COVID-19, enrolled during active disease. CDR3s include the opening cysteine and the closing phenylalanine or tryptophan. D genes are given only for firm matches. Size is omitted from some rows. Given values are once, few, many or a class for expanded clones.

TRBD1	TRBV28	TRBJ1-1	NA	CASQGTSGGRTNTEAFF	TGTGCCAGCCAAGGGACCTCAGGGGGCAGAACGAACACTGAAGCTTTCTTT
TRBD1	TRBV4-2	TRBJ2-4	once	CASSQAIPRDRGLDIQYF	TGTGCCAGCAGCCAAGCCATCCCCCGGGACAGGGGGTTAGACATTCAGTACTTC
NA	TRBV11-2	TRBJ1-5	NA	CASSTQTGSQPQHF	TGTGCCAGCAGCACCCAGACAGGAAGTCAGCCCCAGCATTTT
NA	TRBV2	TRBJ1-2	NA	CASTGGISGYTF	TGTGCCAGCACGGGGGGAATCTCTGGCTACACCTTC
NA	TRBV18	TRBJ1-1	NA	CASSPRAGETFF	TGTGCCAGCTCACCAAGGGCAGGGGAGACTTTCTTT
NA	TRBV5-6	TRBJ1-6	NA	CASSLGDSPLHF	TGTGCCAGCAGCCTAGGAGACTCACCCCTCCACTTT
NA	TRBV6-1	TRBJ1-2	NA	CASSEIAGGYGYTF	TGTGCCAGCAGTGAAATAGCGGGGGGATATGGCTACACCTTC
NA	TRBV11-2	TRBJ1-4	NA	CASSFDRSNEKLFF	TGTGCCAGCAGCTTCGATCGTAGTAATGAAAAACTGTTTTTT
NA	TRBV2	TRBJ2-3	NA	CASNGNPPADTQYF	TGTGCCAGCAATGGCAACCCTCCCGCAGATACGCAGTATTTT
TRBD1	TRBV10-2	TRBJ1-2	NA	CASSPSRDRPPVGYTF	TGCGCCAGCTCCCCCTCCAGGGACAGACCCCCTGTGGGCTACACCTTC
NA	TRBV27	TRBJ2-3	NA	CASSLVVPGLLTDTQYF	TGTGCCAGCAGTTTAGTAGTGCCGGGTTTGCTCACAGATACGCAGTATTTT
TRBD1	TRBV7-9	TRBJ1-1	NA	CASSRTGGESEAFF	TGTGCCAGCAGCCGGACAGGGGGCGAGTCTGAAGCTTTCTTT
NA	TRBV6-2/TRBV6-3	TRBJ1-2	NA	CASTPGGDILTPSDGYTF	TGTGCCAGCACCCCAGGAGGCGATATCTTGACGCCTTCCGATGGCTACACCTTC
NA	TRBV12-3/TRBV12-4	TRBJ2-5	NA	CASSFSVGGAYF	TGTGCCAGCAGTTTCTCCGTGGGGGGGGCATACTTC
TRBD1	TRBV19	TRBJ1-2	few	CASSNRGPGYTF	TGTGCCAGTAGTAACAGGGGGCCTGGCTACACCTTC
NA	TRBV28	TRBJ1-3	NA	CASSLTVQGFGNTIYF	TGTGCCAGCAGTTTGACGGTACAGGGATTTGGAAACACCATATATTTT
TRBD1	TRBV5-1	TRBJ2-3	NA	CASSLLGTGVNTQYF	TGCGCCAGCAGCTTGCTGGGGACAGGGGTAAATACGCAGTATTTT
NA	TRBV18	TRBJ2-7	NA	CASSPPGNYEQYF	TGTGCCAGCTCACCTCCGGGGAACTACGAGCAGTACTTC
TRBD1	TRBV4-1	TRBJ2-7	NA	CASSPSAGGSYEQYF	TGCGCCAGCAGCCCCTCGGCAGGGGGCTCCTACGAGCAGTACTTC
TRBD2	TRBV10-3	TRBJ2-1	NA	CAISEPGLAGGLEQFF	TGTGCCATCAGTGAACCCGGACTAGCGGGAGGGCTTGAGCAGTTCTTC
TRBD2	TRBV5-4	TRBJ2-5	NA	CASSARGTEETQYF	TGTGCCAGCAGCGCGCGGGGGACTGAAGAGACCCAGTACTTC
NA	TRBV6-5	TRBJ1-5	few	CASSYSTGPNQPQHF	TGTGCCAGCAGTTACTCGACAGGCCCCAATCAGCCCCAGCATTTT
NA	TRBV5-1	TRBJ2-3	NA	CASSISGGGDTQYF	TGCGCCAGCAGCATTAGCGGAGGTGGGGATACGCAGTATTTT
NA	TRBV27	TRBJ2-1	NA	CASSRDNPANEQFF	TGTGCCAGCTCCCGGGACAACCCGGCGAATGAGCAGTTCTTC
NA	TRBV19	TRBJ1-1	NA	CASSITGSLNTEAFF	TGTGCCAGTAGTATAACGGGGTCCCTGAACACTGAAGCTTTCTTT
NA	TRBV9	TRBJ2-6	NA	CASSVYGGTGANVLTF	TGTGCCAGCAGCGTATACGGAGGTACTGGGGCCAACGTCCTGACTTTC
TRBD1	TRBV5-1	TRBJ2-7	NA	CASSSGQGFYEQYF	TGCGCCAGCAGCTCGGGACAGGGTTTCTACGAGCAGTACTTC
NA	TRBV7-8	TRBJ1-6	once	CASSFSGRLSQDSPLHF	TGTGCCAGCAGCTTCAGCGGACGTTTGAGCCAGGATTCACCCCTCCACTTT
TRBD2	TRBV5-1	TRBJ2-3	NA	CASSKGLAGGPITDTQYF	TGCGCCAGCAGCAAGGGACTAGCGGGAGGTCCCATCACAGATACGCAGTATTTT
NA	TRBV2	TRBJ1-1	NA	CASTSGENTEAFF	TGTGCCAGTACCTCAGGGGAGAACACTGAAGCTTTCTTT
TRBD1	TRBV4-1	TRBJ2-7	NA	CASSRRETGDYEQYF	TGCGCCAGCAGCCGTCGAGAGACAGGGGACTACGAGCAGTACTTC